This record covers a single TCR beta chain. TCRdb's table, derived via immunoSEQ multiplex PCR, lists solely in-frame clones and lacks some. The sample records millions of clones, more than 80% being singletons. The data stem from a study of shared clonotypes between healthy human individuals. The trim removed 2 bases at V and 5 bases at J, leaving 7 bases unmatched. The length of the CDR3 is 16 residues. Looked up from germline, CDR1 is KGHSY and CDR2 is FQNENV. The clonotype was recovered from a man between 18 and 35 years old in good health. Some clones in this sample may be carry-over from other donors' samples. The J gene is TRBJ2-3, the V gene TRBV16; 10 positions match TRBD2. Sequences were obtained from naive CD4+ T cells from PBMCs. Stated subset: CD45RA+ positively selected. In DNA form, the CDR3 reads TGTGCCAGCAGCCAAGGCCTAGCGGGAGCAGGAGATACGCAGTATTTT. Protein product: CASSQGLAGAGDTQYF.